Sequencing of this T cell receptor beta chain was carried out in a study of identical twins. TCRdb redid the calling of the 5' RACE reads with MiXCR, one entry per CDR3 protein. Of a few hundred thousand distinct CDR3 sequences in the sample, 8% to 9.5% were seen once. Germline CDR1 LNHDA, CDR2 SQIVND (reference sequence). CDR3 size: 12 residues. Trimming stripped 1 base from V and 7 bases from J, with 5 bases between. The same specimen was also included in a second study, on yellow fever vaccine responses in identical twins.

The receptor's source is a woman under 30 in good health. Specimen: CD8+ T cells sorted from blood. The gene calls are TRBV19 and TRBJ2-1; D call uncertain. As DNA, the CDR3 is TGTGCCAGTAGTATAGTAGTAAATGAGCAGTTCTTC. Encoded protein: CASSIVVNEQFF.